One sample yielded the 2 T cell receptor beta chains listed below, sequenced in a study of cytomegalovirus exposure and HLA in healthy donors. It was with 60 Vbeta and 13 Jbeta primers that the PCR ran. The protocol was immunoSEQ multiplex PCR, while the TCRdb copy is restricted to in-frame clones and leaves out a portion. The repertoire holds over 100,000 clones, with approximately 8.9% as singletons. The sequencing input was PBMCs. Receptors originate from a middle-aged woman in good health and CMV-seropositive.

J is TRBJ2-7 and V is TRBV6-5, with D possibly being TRBD2 (5 bases). V was pared by 5 bases and J by 3 bases, with 17 bases between. The germline V gene encodes CDR1 MNHEY and CDR2 SVGAGI. This CDR3 comprises 15 residues. The CDR3 bases are TGTGCCAGCAGTCCTTCACGGGGAGCCATCTACGAGCAGTACTTC. This gives the protein CASSPSRGAIYEQYF.

The genes are TRBV7-9 and TRBJ1-1; unclear D gene. V lost 5 bases, J lost 2 bases, and 6 bases lay in between. This CDR3 region has 12 residues. CDR1 SEHNR and CDR2 FQNEAQ come from the germline V gene (reference sequence). The CDR3 DNA reads as TGTGCCAGCAGCCCGTTCAACACTGAAGCTTTCTTT. It yields the protein CASSPFNTEAFF.